This TCR beta chain stems from a study of T cell changes during pregnancy in multiple sclerosis. This CDR3 spans 16 amino acids. CDR1 MNHEY and CDR2 SVGAGI come from the germline V gene. With 0 bases removed from V and 6 bases from J, the gap between germline ends came to 16 bases. The table came from immunoSEQ multiplex PCR; TCRdb's copy has only in-frame clones and leaves some out. Of more than 80,000 clones listed, about 91% are singletons. This clone is a singleton in its sample. The specimen was PBMCs, collected in the first trimester of pregnancy. The receptor was isolated from a female donor in good health, serving as a control in a pregnancy study. Some clones in this sample may be carry-over from other donors' samples. V and J are TRBV6-5 and TRBJ2-3; D is unresolved. The CDR3 nucleotides are TGTGCCAGCAGTTACTCTTCTCCCCTTATTCCCGATACGCAGTATTTT. Its translation is CASSYSSPLIPDTQYF.